Each of the 16 T cell receptor beta chains below was sequenced from the same sample in a study of control samples from healthy donors and cancer patients. This table comes from immunoSEQ multiplex PCR, and its TCRdb copy is limited to in-frame clones, with some not included. This sample yields around 180,000 clones, of which around 94% are seen a single time; more than 1.1% belongs to the top ten. Sequencing was done on a sample of blood. Source of these receptors: a woman between 18 and 29 years old in good health.

The V and J genes are TRBV28 and TRBJ2-7, with D perhaps matching TRBD1 (6 bases). Trimming removed 5 bases from V and 2 bases from J, with 10 bases in between. The germline V gene encodes CDR1 MDHEN and CDR2 SYDVKM. The CDR3 runs to 13 residues. The CDR3 DNA reads as TGTGCCAGCAGTCCGGACAGAGCCTACGAGCAGTACTTC. Translating gives CASSPDRAYEQYF.

This chain uses TRBV6-2 or TRBV6-3 with TRBJ1-5; TRBD1 aligns across 7 bases. The CDR3 runs 14 residues. Germline CDR1 is MNHEY and CDR2 is SVGEGT. Trimming took 4 bases from V and 3 from J; bases not matched to a gene: 3. The CDR3 sequence is CASSWGTVNQPQHF. The CDR3 DNA is TGTGCCAGCAGTTGGGGGACAGTCAATCAGCCCCAGCATTTT.

The chain recombines TRBV7-2 with TRBJ2-1, with 8 nucleotides matching TRBD2. The V gene end was trimmed by 3 bases and the J gene end by 4 bases; junction bases not matched to a gene: 5. Germline assignment: CDR1 SGHTA and CDR2 FQGNSA. The CDR3 is 15 amino acids. In DNA form, the CDR3 reads TGTGCCAGCAGCTTTTCCGGGGGGGGATACAATGAGCAGTTCTTC. Protein product: CASSFSGGGYNEQFF.

The DNA for the CDR3 is TGTGCCATCAGGGGGGACAGCTCGTATGGCTACACCTTC. It is translated as CAIRGDSSYGYTF. The chain couples TRBV10-3 to TRBJ1-2; TRBD1 matches 7 bases. CDR1 is ENHRY, CDR2 SYGVKD, per germline. Germline trimming cut 6 bases from V and 5 bases from J; bases unmatched to any gene: 6. The CDR3 is 13 residues long.

This chain links TRBV28 with TRBJ1-2; D is unclear. Per germline, CDR1 MDHEN and CDR2 SYDVKM. This CDR3 region has 11 residues. The V and J ends lost 8 bases and 4 bases respectively, with 8 bases between them. The CDR3 loop reads CASGTSYGYTF. The CDR3 nucleotides are TGTGCCAGCGGTACAAGCTATGGCTACACCTTC.

Only one count was recorded for this clone. The V gene is TRBV6-5, the J gene TRBJ2-7; D might be TRBD1 (6 bases). V dropped 10 bases and J dropped 6 bases, with 22 bases sitting between them. This CDR3 comprises 14 residues. Germline V lookup: CDR1 MNHEY, CDR2 SVGAGI. The CDR3 sequence: CATIGTRPDGEQYF. The CDR3 DNA sequence: TGTGCCACCATCGGGACACGACCTGATGGCGAGCAGTACTTC.

This rearrangement joins TRBV6-5 to TRBJ2-1; no clear D gene. Trimming shortened V by 5 bases and J by 5 bases, and 10 bases separated the two germline ends. The CDR3 runs 13 residues. The germline gives CDR1 MNHEY, CDR2 SVGAGI. The CDR3 protein is CASSPPYNNEQFF. The DNA of the CDR3 is TGTGCCAGCAGTCCCCCCTACAACAATGAGCAGTTCTTC.

The chain recombines TRBV6-6 with TRBJ1-1; D call uncertain. CDR3 size: 15 residues. Germline V lookup: CDR1 MNHNY, CDR2 SVGAGI (reference sequence). The ends were cut back, 5 bases at V and 1 base at J, with 14 bases in the middle. CDR3: CASSQPTTANTEAFF. The CDR3 DNA is TGTGCCAGCAGTCAGCCGACAACAGCGAACACTGAAGCTTTCTTT.

To note about this clone: The CDR3 does not close with the conserved phenylalanine or tryptophan, likely indicating a read error. No DNA is shown, since the ends of the CDR3 on it are uncertain; the CDR3 is the one TCRdb lists. J is TRBJ1-1 and V is TRBV24-1. From its first to its last residue, the CDR3 has 10 amino acids. Germline V gives CDR1 KGHDR, CDR2 SFDVKD. CDR3 loop: CATSDFGRTA.

The chain carries TRBV10-1 and TRBJ2-5; a weak D match, TRBD2 (5 bases). The V gene's germline CDR1 is WNHNN and CDR2 SYGVQD (reference sequence). Trimming removed 6 bases at V and 1 base at J, with 9 bases between. CDR3 size: 13 residues. CDR3 sequence: CASSGIPQETQYF. CDR3 bases: TGCGCCAGCAGCGGGATCCCCCAAGAGACCCAGTACTTC.

As concerns this clone: The CDR3 carries no conserved terminal phenylalanine or tryptophan, so it likely arises from a read error. It is unclear where the CDR3 begins or ends on the DNA, so no DNA is shown, and the CDR3 is as TCRdb lists it. The gene calls are TRBV23-1 and TRBJ1-2. TRBV23-1 is reported as an ORF; its role is uncertain. Ends included, the CDR3 has 8 residues. The CDR3 sequence is CASSQSGG.

CDR3 DNA sequence: TGCGCCAGCAGGGACTGGTCCTACGAGCAGTACTTC. Protein sequence: CASRDWSYEQYF. The gene calls are TRBV23-1 and TRBJ2-7, with a possible D match to TRBD2 (5 bases). TRBV23-1 is identified as an open reading frame with a role that is uncertain. The CDR3 is 12 residues long. The V end lost 6 bases, the J end lost 1 base, and 7 bases lay between the germline ends.

This sequence joins TRBV27 and TRBJ1-2, with D unresolved. This CDR3 spans 14 amino acids. The V gene lost 5 bases and the J gene lost 6 bases, with 16 bases spanning the gap. Germline V gives CDR1 MNHEY, CDR2 SMNVEV (reference sequence). CDR3 coding DNA: TGTGCCAGCAGTCCCGATATTACCTGGGATGGCTACACCTTC. It yields the protein CASSPDITWDGYTF.

The genes are TRBV5-6 and TRBJ1-4; 7 bases agree with TRBD1. The germline gives CDR1 SGHDT, CDR2 YYEEEE. The length of the CDR3 is 14 residues. Trimming removed 4 bases from V and 8 bases from J; junction bases left unmatched: 8. CDR3 residues: CASSPDRRREKLFF. The CDR3 nucleotides are TGTGCCAGCAGCCCGGACAGGAGGCGGGAAAAACTGTTTTTT.

This sequence joins TRBV15 and TRBJ2-5; D remains ambiguous. V was clipped by 5 bases and J by 5 bases, with 12 bases between them. The CDR3 is made up of 13 amino acids. In germline, CDR1 is LNHNV, CDR2 YYDKDF (reference sequence). CDR3 coding DNA: TGTGCCACCAGCTCGACGCCGGTGGAGACCCAGTACTTC. The encoded protein is CATSSTPVETQYF.

The chain is built from TRBV12-3 or TRBV12-4 and TRBJ1-1, with no clear D. Trimming removed 4 bases from V and 1 base from J, with 4 bases in between. This CDR3 comprises 12 residues. For the CDR3, the DNA is TGTGCCAGCAGTTATGGGAACACTGAAGCTTTCTTT. This gives the protein CASSYGNTEAFF.